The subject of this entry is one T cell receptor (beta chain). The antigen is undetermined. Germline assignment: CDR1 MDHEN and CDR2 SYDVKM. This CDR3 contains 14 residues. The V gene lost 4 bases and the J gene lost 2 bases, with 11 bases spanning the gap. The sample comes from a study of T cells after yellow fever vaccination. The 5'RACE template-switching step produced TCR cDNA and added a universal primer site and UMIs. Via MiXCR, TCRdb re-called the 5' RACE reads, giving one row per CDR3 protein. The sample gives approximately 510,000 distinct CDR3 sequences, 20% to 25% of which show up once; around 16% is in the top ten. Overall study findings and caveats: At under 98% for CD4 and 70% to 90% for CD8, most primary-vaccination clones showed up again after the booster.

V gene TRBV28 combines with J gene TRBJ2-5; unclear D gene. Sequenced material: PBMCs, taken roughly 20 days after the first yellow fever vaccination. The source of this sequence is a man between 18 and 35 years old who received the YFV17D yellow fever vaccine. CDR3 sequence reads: CASSSPTSQETQYF. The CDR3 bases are TGTGCCAGCAGTTCCCCGACAAGTCAAGAGACCCAGTACTTC.